The rows below give T cell receptor beta chains drawn from one sample of a study of cytotoxic CD8 clonotypes in ibrutinib-treated CLL. Profiled with immunoSEQ multiplex PCR; TCRdb holds only in-frame clones, not every one. There are approximately 90,000 clones in the sample; roughly 80% occur only once, and 20% to 25% lies in the top ten. The starting material was PBMCs, obtained after 24 months of ibrutinib treatment. The receptors derive from a human donor with chronic lymphocytic leukemia. CDR3s include the opening cysteine and the closing phenylalanine or tryptophan. D genes are given only for firm matches. Clone size is stated in some rows and not others, as once, few, many or a class when expanded.

d_call,v_call,cdr3_length,clone_size,j_call,cdr3_nt,cdr3_aa
NA,TRBV7-9,16,NA,TRBJ1-5,TGTGCCAGCAGCATTAATTCAGGGGAGAATCGTCAGCCCCAGCATTTT,CASSINSGENRQPQHF
NA,TRBV5-1,12,NA,TRBJ2-5,TGCGCCAGCAGCTTGGAAGGGGAGACCCAGTACTTC,CASSLEGETQYF
TRBD1,TRBV19,15,NA,TRBJ1-3,TGTGCCATCGAGACAGGGTCGTCACCGGGAAACACCATATATTTT,CAIETGSSPGNTIYF
NA,TRBV7-2,15,NA,TRBJ1-5,TGTGCCAGCAGCTTAGACCCAGCGAGCAATCAGCCCCAGCATTTT,CASSLDPASNQPQHF
NA,TRBV2,13,NA,TRBJ2-3,TGTGCCAGCAACTGGCAGAACACAGATACGCAGTATTTT,CASNWQNTDTQYF
NA,TRBV18,13,NA,TRBJ2-7,TGTGCCAGCTCCCTTAGGGACAACTACGAGCAGTACTTC,CASSLRDNYEQYF
NA,TRBV5-1,14,NA,TRBJ2-3,TGCGCCAGCAGCCTCGGAAGTAGCACAGATACGCAGTATTTT,CASSLGSSTDTQYF
NA,TRBV10-2,15,NA,TRBJ2-2,TGCGCCAGCAGGCATGGGGGAGCGAACACCGGGGAGCTGTTTTTT,CASRHGGANTGELFF
NA,TRBV29-1,12,NA,TRBJ2-7,TGCAGCGTCGTCCTAGCTTCCTACGAGCAGTACTTC,CSVVLASYEQYF
NA,TRBV19,11,few,TRBJ1-2,TGTGCCAGTACTGACACGTATGGCTACACCTTC,CASTDTYGYTF
NA,TRBV18,15,NA,TRBJ1-1,TGTGCCAGCTCACCACGGGGGGCCATGAACACTGAAGCTTTCTTT,CASSPRGAMNTEAFF
NA,TRBV7-2,15,once,TRBJ2-5,TGTGCCAGCAGCTTAGCTGGCCTAGAGCCAGAGACCCAGTACTTC,CASSLAGLEPETQYF
TRBD2,TRBV7-2,15,few,TRBJ2-5,TGTGCCAGCACCTCCGTCACGGGAGGAGGAGAGACCCAGTACTTC,CASTSVTGGGETQYF
NA,TRBV5-1,15,NA,TRBJ2-3,TGCGCCAGCAGCATTGGGACGCTGGGCACAGATACGCAGTATTTT,CASSIGTLGTDTQYF
TRBD1,TRBV4-2,16,NA,TRBJ2-7,TGTGCCAGCAGCCAAGCAACAGGGGGCTTCGCCTACGAGCAGTACTTC,CASSQATGGFAYEQYF
TRBD2,TRBV7-9,15,NA,TRBJ2-5,TGTGCCAGCAGCTTAGGAGGACTAGTTGGAGAGACCCAGTACTTC,CASSLGGLVGETQYF
NA,TRBV28,15,NA,TRBJ2-6,TGTGCCAGCAGTTTCGGGGCGACTGGGGCCAACGTCCTGACTTTC,CASSFGATGANVLTF
NA,TRBV19,18,NA,TRBJ2-3,TGTGCCAGTAGTACCTCGGTGTTGGGGGAAGGTACCAGTGATACGCAGTATTTT,CASSTSVLGEGTSDTQYF
NA,TRBV28,16,NA,TRBJ1-3,TGTGCCAGCAGTTCAGGCAGGACGAGCTCTGGAAACACCATATATTTT,CASSSGRTSSGNTIYF
NA,TRBV28,11,NA,TRBJ2-7,TGTGCCAGCACGGGTGCCTACGAGCAGTACTTC,CASTGAYEQYF
NA,TRBV4-2,17,NA,TRBJ2-1,TGTGCCAGCAGCCAAGATGGAGACGGTCCCTCTGGCAATGAGCAGTTCTTC,CASSQDGDGPSGNEQFF
NA,TRBV11-2,11,NA,TRBJ2-5,TGTGCCAGCAGCTTAGAGAAGGCACAGTACTTC,CASSLEKAQYF
NA,TRBV11-2,15,NA,TRBJ1-2,TGTGCCAGCAGCGATAGCTCTTTGGGGCGCAATGGCTACACCTTC,CASSDSSLGRNGYTF
TRBD1,TRBV2,15,NA,TRBJ2-7,TGTGCCAGCAGGAGGGGACAGGAAAGCTCCTACGAGCAGTACTTC,CASRRGQESSYEQYF
NA,TRBV27,14,NA,TRBJ2-7,TGTGCCAGCAGTTTGGCGGGACGGTTGTACGAGCAGTACTTC,CASSLAGRLYEQYF
NA,TRBV6-6,11,few,TRBJ2-7,TGTGCCAGCAGACTGGCCCACGAGCAGTACTTC,CASRLAHEQYF
TRBD1,TRBV7-2,13,NA,TRBJ2-1,TGTGCCAGCAGCTCCTACACAGGGGATGAGCAGTTCTTC,CASSSYTGDEQFF
TRBD2,TRBV25-1,16,NA,TRBJ2-1,TGTGCCAGCAGTGATTCAGCGGGAGGGTCCCTCAATGAGCAGTTCTTC,CASSDSAGGSLNEQFF
TRBD1,TRBV9,16,NA,TRBJ1-1,TGTGCCAGCAGCGCCCAAGACAGGGTCGGGGCCACTGAAGCTTTCTTT,CASSAQDRVGATEAFF
NA,TRBV5-1,15,NA,TRBJ2-2,TGCGCCAGCAGCTTACTCTCAGGGGACACCGGGGAGCTGTTTTTT,CASSLLSGDTGELFF
TRBD2,TRBV4-3,17,NA,TRBJ2-4,TGCGCCAGCAGCCAAGAAGCCGGGGGGGTAGCCAAAAACATTCAGTACTTC,CASSQEAGGVAKNIQYF
NA,TRBV20-1,11,few,TRBJ2-3,TGCAGTGCCGTCCGCCAGGATACGCAGTATTTT,CSAVRQDTQYF
NA,TRBV6-1,16,NA,TRBJ1-5,TGTGCCAGCAGTGAACCTCATCGGGGGGCAGGGCAGCCCCAGCATTTT,CASSEPHRGAGQPQHF
NA,TRBV18,14,NA,TRBJ2-7,TGTGCCAGCTCACGGCAGGGACCCGCCTACGAGCAGTACTTC,CASSRQGPAYEQYF
NA,TRBV2,13,NA,TRBJ1-2,TGTGCCAGCAGTGAAGACAATAACTATGGCTACACCTTC,CASSEDNNYGYTF
NA,TRBV18,13,NA,TRBJ1-1,TGTGCCAGCTCGACGTGGGGGAACACTGAAGCTTTCTTT,CASSTWGNTEAFF
NA,TRBV7-8,13,NA,TRBJ2-1,TGTGCCAGCAGCTTTCCACAGGGTCGCGAGCAGTTCTTC,CASSFPQGREQFF
TRBD2,TRBV7-6,18,NA,TRBJ2-2,TGTGCCAGCAGCGCTCCTCTGCGGGGGGGCCGGGGCACCGGGGAGCTGTTTTTT,CASSAPLRGGRGTGELFF
NA,TRBV18,14,NA,TRBJ2-7,TGTGCCAGCTCACCGATCGACAGCGCCTACGAGCAGTACTTC,CASSPIDSAYEQYF
NA,TRBV7-8,15,NA,TRBJ2-7,TGTGCCAGCAGCCGGCGTGACGGAAGCTCCTACGAGCAGTACTTC,CASSRRDGSSYEQYF
TRBD2,TRBV6-6,15,few,TRBJ2-3,TGTGCCAGCAGCGTACTAGCGGGGCCCACAGATACGCAGTATTTT,CASSVLAGPTDTQYF
NA,TRBV30,14,NA,TRBJ2-7,TGTGCCGCTACAGTTGGTGAGCAGCCCTACGAGCAGTACTTC,CAATVGEQPYEQYF
TRBD1,TRBV2,13,NA,TRBJ1-1,TGTGCCAGCAGCGACAGGGGGAACACTGAAGCTTTCTTT,CASSDRGNTEAFF
NA,TRBV5-4,15,NA,TRBJ1-3,TGTGCCAGCAGCTTGGGCGGGGACTCTGGAAACACCATATATTTT,CASSLGGDSGNTIYF
NA,TRBV19,16,NA,TRBJ2-2,TGTGCCAGTAGTATAAGGGGGGGCAGAGACACCGGGGAGCTGTTTTTT,CASSIRGGRDTGELFF
NA,TRBV28,13,few,TRBJ2-7,TGTGCCAGCAGTTCACCCCCGGGTTACGAGCAGTACTTC,CASSSPPGYEQYF
NA,TRBV27,15,NA,TRBJ2-6,TGTGCCAGCAGCAACCGGGGGTCTGGGGCCAACGTCCTGACTTTC,CASSNRGSGANVLTF
NA,TRBV21-1,12,many,TRBJ1-1,TGTGCCAGCAGCAAAGTCAGCGTTGGAGCTTTCTTT,CASSKVSVGAFF
TRBD1,TRBV2,17,NA,TRBJ1-5,TGTGCCAGCAGAGCCCAGGGGGGGGCCGGGGCCAATCAGCCCCAGCATTTT,CASRAQGGAGANQPQHF
NA,TRBV7-9,16,NA,TRBJ2-2,TGTGCCAGCAGCTTAGCTCTAGCAGGGAACACCGGGGAGCTGTTTTTT,CASSLALAGNTGELFF
NA,TRBV18,15,NA,TRBJ2-2,TGTGCCAGCTCACCAAGGTCAGTGAACACCGGGGAGCTGTTTTTT,CASSPRSVNTGELFF
NA,TRBV21-1,20,NA,TRBJ2-7,TGTGCCAGCAGCAAAGTTGCGACTAGCGGACAGGGAGCCCGGTCGTACGAGCAGTACTTC,CASSKVATSGQGARSYEQYF
TRBD1,TRBV6-6,11,NA,TRBJ1-2,TGTGCCAGCACCGACAGGGGTGGCTACACCTTC,CASTDRGGYTF
TRBD2,TRBV19,14,few,TRBJ2-7,TGTGCCAGTGCGTCGACTAGCGGGACCTACGAGCAGTACTTC,CASASTSGTYEQYF